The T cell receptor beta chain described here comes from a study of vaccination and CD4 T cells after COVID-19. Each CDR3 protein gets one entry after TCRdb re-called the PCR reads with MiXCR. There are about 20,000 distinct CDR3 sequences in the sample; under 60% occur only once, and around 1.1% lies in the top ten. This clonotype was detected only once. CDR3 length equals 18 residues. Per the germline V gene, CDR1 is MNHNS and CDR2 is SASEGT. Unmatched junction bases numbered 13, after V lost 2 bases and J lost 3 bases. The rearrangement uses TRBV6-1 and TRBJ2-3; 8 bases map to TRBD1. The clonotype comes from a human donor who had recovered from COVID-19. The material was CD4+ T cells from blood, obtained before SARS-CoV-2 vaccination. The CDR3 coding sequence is TGTGCCAGCAGTGAACGTCCCGAGGCAGGGGGCTATACAGATACGCAGTATTTT. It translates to CASSERPEAGGYTDTQYF.